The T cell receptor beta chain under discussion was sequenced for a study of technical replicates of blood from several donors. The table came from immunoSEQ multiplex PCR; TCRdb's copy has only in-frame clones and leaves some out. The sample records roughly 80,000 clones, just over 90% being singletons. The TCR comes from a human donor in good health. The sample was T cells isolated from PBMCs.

Here the CDR3 reads CASSYSTGSFYEQYF. The CDR3 nucleotides are TGTGCCAGCAGTTACTCGACAGGGAGCTTTTACGAGCAGTACTTC. V gene TRBV6-5 combines with J gene TRBJ2-7; TRBD1 matches at 7 bases. V trimming: 0 bases; J trimming: 4 bases; junction bases outside the gene matches: 6. CDR3 length: 15 amino acids. Germline V lookup: CDR1 MNHEY, CDR2 SVGAGI.